These 32 T cell receptor beta chains share one sample of origin, sequenced in a study of cytomegalovirus exposure and HLA in healthy donors. The study ran its PCR with 60 Vbeta and 13 Jbeta primers. Repertoires were generated with immunoSEQ multiplex PCR, while TCRdb's copy carries only in-frame clones and drops some. The repertoire includes about 120,000 clones, 70% to 85% of them detected once, and under 5% sits in the top ten. The sample taken for sequencing was PBMCs. These receptors were obtained from a male donor in good health and CMV-seropositive.

This clone has more than one count but fewer than ten. The V call is TRBV6-1, the J call TRBJ2-7; D remains unclear. V was clipped by 0 bases and J by 4 bases, with 13 bases between them. Germline values: CDR1 MNHNS, CDR2 SASEGT. The CDR3 consists of 15 residues. CDR3 sequence: CASSEAVYGQYEQYF. CDR3 nucleotides: TGTGCCAGCAGTGAAGCAGTTTATGGGCAATACGAGCAGTACTTC.

The chain employs TRBV19 and TRBJ1-4; D possibly corresponds to TRBD1 (6 bases). V was shortened by 5 bases and J by 8 bases, with 18 bases between the two germline ends. Per germline, CDR1 LNHDA and CDR2 SQIVND (reference sequence). The CDR3 has 15 residues. The CDR3 bases are TGTGCCAGTAGTGGTCGGACAGAGTATCAGGAAAAACTGTTTTTT. Residues: CASSGRTEYQEKLFF. Complete variable domain (other parts from reference TRBV19 and TRBJ1-4): DGGITQSPKYLFRKEGQNVTLSCEQNLNHDAMYWYRQDPGQGLRLIYYSQIVNDFQKGDIAEGYSVSREKKESFPLTVTSAQKNPTAFYLCASSGRTEYQEKLFFGSGTQLSVL.

This sequence joins TRBV28 and TRBJ2-3; 11 bases map to TRBD1. The CDR3 consists of 14 residues. J gave up 4 bases and V 6 bases, and 3 bases lay outside the gene matches. The germline V gene encodes CDR1 MDHEN and CDR2 SYDVKM. CDR3 nucleotide sequence: TGTGCCAGCAGCCGGGACAGGGGGGCAGATACGCAGTATTTT. As protein: CASSRDRGADTQYF.

In its sample, this clone was seen once. V is TRBV18 and J is TRBJ1-2; D might be TRBD1 (5 bases). The CDR3 contains 14 residues. Trimming took 2 bases from V and 3 from J, leaving 10 bases between them. Germline V gene data show CDR1 as KGHSH and CDR2 as LQKENI. CDR3 DNA: TGTGCCAGCTCACCAAGAGAAGGGGACTATGGCTACACCTTC. Translating gives CASSPREGDYGYTF.

This chain links TRBV2 with TRBJ2-2, with a possible D match to TRBD1 (6 bases). Looked up from germline, CDR1 is SNHLY and CDR2 is FYNNEI. This CDR3 is built from 14 residues. With 1 base removed from V and 6 bases from J, the gap between germline ends came to 9 bases. The DNA of the CDR3 is TGTGCCAGCAGTGAAGGCAGGGGCGCCGGGGAGCTGTTTTTT. This translates into CASSEGRGAGELFF. The entire variable domain, with the rest obtained from reference TRBV2 and TRBJ2-2, is as follows: EPEVTQTPSHQVTQMGQEVILRCVPISNHLYFYWYRQILGQKVEFLVSFYNNEISEKSEIFDDQFSVERPDGSNFTLKIRSTKLEDSAMYFCASSEGRGAGELFFGEGSRLTVL.

This clone was found a few times. The chain carries TRBV9 and TRBJ1-3; no clear D gene. This CDR3 comprises 17 residues. The ends were cut back, 0 bases at V and 2 bases at J, with 15 bases in the middle. Germline lookup yields CDR1 SGDLS and CDR2 YYNGEE. The CDR3 spells CASSVAVGQAAGNTIYF. CDR3 nucleotide sequence: TGTGCCAGCAGCGTAGCGGTTGGTCAGGCAGCTGGAAACACCATATATTTT.

The chain recombines TRBV4-1 with TRBJ2-2; weak D call: TRBD1 (5 bases). With 0 bases removed from V and 4 bases from J, the gap between germline ends came to 9 bases. This CDR3 comprises 15 residues. Germline assignment: CDR1 MGHRA and CDR2 YSYEKL. The CDR3 region has the DNA TGCGCCAGCAGCCAAGAGGAGACAGCCACCGGGGAGCTGTTTTTT. It yields the protein CASSQEETATGELFF.

The chain recombines TRBV9 with TRBJ2-3; TRBD1 matches at 7 bases. J was trimmed by 6 bases and V by 0 bases; bases with no gene match: 7. Per germline, CDR1 SGDLS and CDR2 YYNGEE. The CDR3 spans 15 residues. CDR3 amino acids: CASSVVGQFSDTQYF. CDR3 sequence (DNA): TGTGCCAGCAGCGTAGTGGGACAGTTCAGCGATACGCAGTATTTT.

This clone was picked up one time. V usage is TRBV5-3 and J usage is TRBJ1-6; D is unclear. TRBV5-3 is labeled an ORF, and its function is uncertain. CDR3 length: 14 amino acids. Trimming stripped 5 bases from V and 9 bases from J, with 15 bases between. The CDR3 region has the DNA TGTGCCAGAAGGGCGGACGGGGATGGTTCACCCCTCCACTTT. Translated, it gives CARRADGDGSPLHF.

V gene TRBV5-1 combines with J gene TRBJ2-2; 8 bases align to TRBD2. Germline loops: CDR1 SGHRS, CDR2 YFSETQ. CDR3 length equals 16 residues. Germline trimming cut 4 bases from V and 0 bases from J; bases unmatched to any gene: 5. The CDR3 DNA reads as TGCGCCAGCAGCCCGCGGGGGGCAGCGAACACCGGGGAGCTGTTTTTT. Encoded protein: CASSPRGAANTGELFF.

The CDR3 nucleotides read TGTGCCTGGCGGGACAGGCTGAATTCACCCCTCCACTTT. Translated: CAWRDRLNSPLHF. The V gene is TRBV30, the J gene TRBJ1-6; 8 positions agree with TRBD1. The germline CDR1 and CDR2 sequences are GTSNPN and SVGIG (reference sequence). The CDR3 runs 13 residues. J was trimmed by 7 bases and V by 5 bases; bases with no gene match: 4.

The chain links TRBV5-4 to TRBJ1-1; 10 bases match TRBD1. The length of the CDR3 is 15 residues. V shed 4 bases and J 1 base; nucleotides not matched to a gene: 4. In germline, CDR1 is SGHNT, CDR2 YYREEE (reference sequence). The DNA of the CDR3 is TGTGCCAGCAGCGTGACAGGGGGCGGGAACACTGAAGCTTTCTTT. As protein: CASSVTGGGNTEAFF.

The rearrangement links TRBV4-1 to TRBJ1-6; tentatively, D is TRBD1 (6 bases). Per germline, CDR1 MGHRA and CDR2 YSYEKL. The CDR3 spans 16 residues. The V end lost 0 bases, the J end lost 7 bases, and 13 bases lay between the germline ends. CDR3 residues: CASSQELDRSNSPLHF. Here the CDR3 DNA reads TGCGCCAGCAGCCAAGAGTTAGACAGGAGCAATTCACCCCTCCACTTT.

This clone came up a few times. V and J are TRBV7-2 and TRBJ2-1; 11 bases fit TRBD2. The CDR3 is made up of 16 amino acids. CDR1 and CDR2 from the germline V gene are SGHTA and FQGNSA. The J segment lost 9 bases and the V segment lost 2 bases, leaving 9 bases of the junction unmatched. CDR3 sequence reads: CASSLSASGGWGEQFF. As DNA, the CDR3 is TGTGCCAGCAGCTTATCTGCTAGCGGGGGGTGGGGTGAGCAGTTCTTC.

The J gene is TRBJ2-5, the V gene TRBV5-1, with TRBD2 identical over 7 bases. Trimming cost V 2 bases and J 0 bases; bases outside gene matches: 1. The CDR3 runs to 14 residues. Germline V gene data show CDR1 as SGHRS and CDR2 as YFSETQ. The CDR3 sequence is CASSFGTNQETQYF. The CDR3 region has the DNA TGCGCCAGCAGCTTCGGGACTAACCAAGAGACCCAGTACTTC.

This rearrangement joins TRBV9 to TRBJ2-1, with TRBD2 matching over 8 bases. Germline CDR1 and CDR2: SGDLS and YYNGEE. J lost 3 bases, V lost 0 bases, and 2 bases had no gene match. This CDR3 has 15 amino acids. Written as DNA, the CDR3 is TGTGCCAGCAGCGTAGGGGGGACTAGCTACAATGAGCAGTTCTTC. Its protein product is CASSVGGTSYNEQFF.

This clone was seen only a few times. This chain joins TRBV11-2 and TRBJ2-1; TRBD2 agrees at 13 bases. Per the germline V gene, CDR1 is SGHAT and CDR2 is FQNNGV. V shed 5 bases and J 7 bases; nucleotides not matched to a gene: 5. This CDR3 is built from 15 residues. This chain's CDR3 is CASSLLAGGPNEQFF. The CDR3 DNA follows: TGTGCCAGCAGCCTACTAGCGGGGGGGCCAAATGAGCAGTTCTTC.

The rearrangement uses TRBV5-1 and TRBJ2-1, with D possibly matching TRBD1 (5 bases). The CDR3 covers 11 residues. Trimming shortened V by 9 bases and J by 10 bases, and 14 bases separated the two germline ends. Per germline, CDR1 SGHRS and CDR2 YFSETQ. CDR3 DNA: TGCGCCACTATGGCAAAGGGGGAGCAGTTCTTC. This encodes CATMAKGEQFF.

The chain combines TRBV5-1 with TRBJ2-3, with unresolved D. Looked up from germline, CDR1 is SGHRS and CDR2 is YFSETQ. The length of the CDR3 is 16 residues. Trimming took 1 base from V and 0 from J, leaving 12 bases between them. CDR3 DNA: TGCGCCAGCAGCTTGATCCCGACATCTAGCACAGATACGCAGTATTTT. This gives the protein CASSLIPTSSTDTQYF.

This clone turned up a few times. The rearrangement links TRBV10-3 to TRBJ1-1; D might be TRBD1 (6 bases). V was cut by 7 bases and J by 0 bases, with 12 bases left in between. Germline-derived CDR1 and CDR2 are ENHRY and SYGVKD. This CDR3 has 14 amino acids. The CDR3 loop is CAITADSMNTEAFF. As DNA, the CDR3 is TGTGCCATCACCGCGGACAGCATGAACACTGAAGCTTTCTTT.

As for this clone: Mismatch with germline at one junction end may stem from a read error. This chain joins TRBV7-9 and TRBJ2-7; 7 nucleotides line up with TRBD1. Germline values: CDR1 SEHNR, CDR2 FQNEAQ (reference sequence). CDR3 size: 12 residues. The DNA for the CDR3 is TGTTCCAGCAGCCAACAGGGGTCCGAGCAGTACTTC. Amino acids: CSSSQQGSEQYF.

Note on this clone: Sequence at one end of the junction differs from germline and may be a read error. Other DNA sequences in this specimen translate into the identical CDR3. This sequence joins TRBV13 and TRBJ1-3; possibly TRBD1 for D (6 bases). The CDR3 covers 15 residues. Germline V gene sequence: CDR1 PRHDT, CDR2 FYEKMQ (reference sequence). The CDR3 bases are TGTGCCAGCAGCTTCGGAGGGGGAGGGGGAAACACCATATACTTT. This sequence encodes CASSFGGGGGNTIYF.

This clone has more than one count but fewer than ten. The gene calls are TRBV28 and TRBJ2-7; 16 positions match TRBD2. The J segment lost 5 bases and the V segment lost 5 bases, leaving 9 bases of the junction unmatched. Germline V gene data show CDR1 as MDHEN and CDR2 as SYDVKM. The CDR3 has 17 amino acids. The CDR3 sequence is CASSAPGTSGRAHEQYF. The CDR3 DNA is TGTGCCAGCAGTGCCCCCGGGACTAGCGGGAGGGCCCACGAGCAGTACTTC.

V usage is TRBV9 and J usage is TRBJ2-6, with a possible D match to TRBD1 (6 bases). The CDR3 is 14 amino acids. The V gene lost 7 bases and the J gene lost 3 bases, with 11 bases spanning the gap. The germline CDR1 and CDR2 sequences are SGDLS and YYNGEE. The CDR3 region is CASQGLDGANVLTF. The CDR3 DNA is TGTGCCAGCCAGGGGTTAGATGGGGCCAACGTCCTGACTTTC.

The chain employs TRBV6-5 and TRBJ2-1; D is possibly TRBD1 (5 bases). Trimming removed 6 bases from V and 8 bases from J, with 11 bases in between. CDR3 length: 12 residues. The germline CDR1 and CDR2 sequences are MNHEY and SVGAGI. CDR3 DNA: TGTGCCAGCAGCCTTCGCAGGGATGAGCAGTTCTTC. This encodes CASSLRRDEQFF.

CDR3 protein: CASSWTGETQYF. CDR3 DNA sequence: TGCGCCAGCAGCTGGACAGGGGAGACCCAGTACTTC. The V and J genes are TRBV5-1 and TRBJ2-5; TRBD1 aligns across 8 bases. Looked up from germline, CDR1 is SGHRS and CDR2 is YFSETQ. The CDR3 covers 12 residues. V shed 3 bases and J 5 bases; nucleotides not matched to a gene: 0.

This clone was counted between two and nine times. The V and J genes are TRBV25-1 and TRBJ2-7; 8 positions agree with TRBD2. Germline values: CDR1 MGHDK, CDR2 SYGVNS. The CDR3 runs 16 residues. Losses at the gene ends were 3 bases for V and 2 bases for J; bases not matched to a gene: 9. The CDR3 loop reads CASSDGVAGRTYEQYF. For the CDR3, the DNA is TGTGCCAGCAGTGATGGGGTAGCGGGACGCACCTACGAGCAGTACTTC.

The rearrangement uses TRBV29-1 and TRBJ1-6; TRBD1 agrees at 8 bases. Germline CDR1 is SQVTM and CDR2 is ANQGSEA. This CDR3 has 13 residues. V lost 5 bases and J lost 8; bases outside the gene matches: 5. CDR3 sequence: CSVSGGPDSPLHF. The CDR3 DNA sequence: TGCAGCGTTTCAGGGGGCCCTGATTCACCCCTCCACTTT. The complete variable domain, with remaining parts taken from reference TRBV29-1 and TRBJ1-6, reads SAVISQKPSRDICQRGTSLTIQCQVDSQVTMMFWYRQQPGQSLTLIATANQGSEATYESGFVIDKFPISRPNLTFSTLTVSNMSPEDSSIYLCSVSGGPDSPLHFGNGTRLTVT.

As for this clone: Within the sample, other DNA sequences also encode this same CDR3. The gene calls are TRBV2 and TRBJ2-5; D may be TRBD2 (6 bases). The CDR3 loop spans 18 amino acids. Per the germline V gene, CDR1 is SNHLY and CDR2 is FYNNEI. V was shortened by 3 bases and J by 3 bases, with 23 bases between the two germline ends. This chain's CDR3 is CASSEIGHWTRREETQYF. The CDR3 region has the DNA TGTGCCAGCAGTGAGATCGGCCACTGGACCCGGAGGGAAGAGACCCAGTACTTC. The full variable domain, in which reference TRBV2 and TRBJ2-5 provide the parts outside the CDR3, is EPEVTQTPSHQVTQMGQEVILRCVPISNHLYFYWYRQILGQKVEFLVSFYNNEISEKSEIFDDQFSVERPDGSNFTLKIRSTKLEDSAMYFCASSEIGHWTRREETQYFGPGTRLLVL.

The chain couples TRBV6-5 to TRBJ1-2; D remains ambiguous. Germline V gene sequence: CDR1 MNHEY, CDR2 SVGAGI. V was clipped by 6 bases and J by 0 bases, with 14 bases between them. The CDR3 is 15 amino acids. CDR3 region: CASSPHRESNYGYTF. CDR3 DNA sequence: TGTGCCAGCAGCCCACATCGTGAATCTAACTATGGCTACACCTTC.

This clone showed up just once. The chain is built from TRBV4-1 and TRBJ1-2; no clear D gene. There are 16 residues in the CDR3. Trimming took 0 bases from V and 4 from J, leaving 15 bases between them. The V gene's germline CDR1 is MGHRA and CDR2 YSYEKL. The CDR3 coding sequence is TGCGCCAGCAGCCAAGATCATATGTGGCAGATCTATGGCTACACCTTC. The encoded protein is CASSQDHMWQIYGYTF.

This clone was found a few times. This chain links TRBV4-1 with TRBJ2-2, with TRBD2 identical over 9 bases. V dropped 0 bases and J dropped 2; count of bases not matched to a gene: 1. The CDR3 sequence is 16 residues long. The V gene's germline CDR1 is MGHRA and CDR2 YSYEKL. The CDR3 nucleotides read TGCGCCAGCAGCCAAGATAGCGGGAGAAACACCGGGGAGCTGTTTTTT. Translated, it gives CASSQDSGRNTGELFF.